This TCR beta chain is drawn from a study of identical twins' blood T cells. CDR3 length: 12 residues. CDR1 is SQVTM and CDR2 is ANQGSEA in the germline V gene. V gave up 4 bases and J gave up 3 bases, with 9 bases separating them. Using its own MiXCR run on the 5' RACE reads, TCRdb lists one record per CDR3 protein. The top ten clones hold 6% to 7% of a sample with 350,000 to 450,000 distinct CDR3 sequences, about 28% of them seen once. The receptor comes from a woman aged 18 to 55 in good health. This chain links TRBV29-1 with TRBJ1-1; perhaps TRBD1 as D (6 bases). Sequences were obtained from PBMCs. The CDR3 spells CSVAGADTEAFF. CDR3 sequence (DNA): TGCAGCGTTGCAGGGGCTGACACTGAAGCTTTCTTT.